These 11 T cell receptor beta chains were all obtained from the same sample, sequenced in a study of prognosis after radiotherapy for stage I lung cancer. TCR beta CDR3 was amplified from genomic DNA by two-round multiplex PCR. The use of primers specific to each TRBV and TRBJ gene characterized first-round PCR. TCRdb called the multiplex PCR reads again in MiXCR, with one record for every CDR3 protein. Of around 19,000 distinct CDR3 sequences detected, around three fifths appear once; the ten largest clones hold 27%. This sample comprised PBMCs, obtained before or after stereotactic body radiation therapy (not recorded which). Receptor source: a donor aged 50 or older with non-small cell lung cancer.

With respect to this clonotype: A read error is likely here: a far larger clone is one base away. The chain links TRBV6-4 to TRBJ2-1, with D tentatively TRBD2 (5 bases). This CDR3 spans 17 amino acids. Trimming shortened V by 6 bases and J by 3 bases, and 21 bases separated the two germline ends. Germline V CDR1 and CDR2: MRHNA, SNTAGT. The CDR3 protein is CASRDHSVGKYYNEQFF. Written as DNA, the CDR3 is TGTGCCAGCAGAGACCATAGCGTGGGAAAGTACTACAATGAGCAGTTCTTC.

The rearrangement uses TRBV20-1 and TRBJ2-7, with 11 bases fitting TRBD2. Trimming removed 2 bases from V and 2 bases from J; junction bases left unmatched: 5. The CDR3 is 15 residues long. In germline, CDR1 is DFQATT, CDR2 SNEGSKA (reference sequence). This chain's CDR3 is CSARLAGGPTYEQYF. The CDR3 DNA follows: TGCAGTGCTAGACTAGCGGGAGGACCGACCTACGAGCAGTACTTC.

With regard to this clonotype: This probably arose from a read error, given a far larger clone one base away. V and J are TRBV20-1 and TRBJ2-5; weak D call: TRBD2 (6 bases). The DNA end lines up better with TRBJ2-1; the J call may be wrong. The CDR3 spans 15 residues. Germline V gene sequence: CDR1 DFQATT, CDR2 SNEGSKA (reference sequence). The CDR3 spells CSARELACNYNEQFF. The CDR3 DNA sequence: TGCAGTGCTAGAGAGCTAGCGTGTAACTACAATGAGCAGTTCTTC.

This chain connects TRBV2 to TRBJ1-2; 8 bases line up with TRBD1. Unmatched junction bases numbered 4, after V lost 6 bases and J lost 4 bases. The CDR3 runs to 13 residues. CDR1 SNHLY and CDR2 FYNNEI come from the germline V gene. CDR3 in amino acids: CASSVQGVYGYTF. For the CDR3, the DNA is TGTGCCAGCAGCGTACAGGGGGTCTATGGCTACACCTTC.

As concerns this clonotype: One end of the junction does not line up with germline, which may come from a read error. The chain uses TRBV11-3 and TRBJ1-1, with TRBD1 matching over 9 bases. The CDR3 sequence is 15 residues long. Germline V gives CDR1 SGHNT, CDR2 YENEEA. CDR3 residues: CARSSIQGARTEAFF. In nucleotides, the CDR3 is TGTGCCAGAAGCTCAATACAGGGGGCCCGCACTGAAGCTTTCTTT. The full variable domain, its missing parts supplied by reference TRBV11-3 and TRBJ1-1, is EAGVVQSPRYKIIEKKQPVAFWCNPISGHNTLYWYLQNLGQGPELLIRYENEEAVDDSQLPKDRFSAERLKGVDSTLKIQPAELGDSAVYLCARSSIQGARTEAFFGQGTRLTVV.

The chain has TRBV30 and TRBJ1-6; TRBD1 might be the D (5 bases). Trimming left V 3 bases short and J 4 bases short, with 10 bases between. CDR1 and CDR2 (germline): GTSNPN, SVGIG (reference sequence). This CDR3 is built from 14 residues. CDR3 protein: CAWRDAGYNSPLHF. In DNA form, the CDR3 reads TGTGCCTGGAGAGATGCAGGGTATAATTCACCCCTCCACTTT.

This rearrangement joins TRBV6-1 to TRBJ1-2; the D gene is possibly TRBD1 (6 bases). The CDR3 length is 15 residues. Trimming left V 6 bases short and J 5 bases short, with 19 bases between. CDR1 MNHNS and CDR2 SASEGT come from the germline V gene. Here the CDR3 DNA reads TGTGCCAGCAGACTCGGCACAGGGAAGGGATATGGCTACACCTTC. Encoded protein: CASRLGTGKGYGYTF.

The chain links TRBV24-1 to TRBJ2-2, with TRBD2 identical over 7 bases. J was trimmed by 7 bases and V by 0 bases; bases with no gene match: 7. This CDR3 is 16 amino acids long. CDR1 and CDR2 from the germline V gene are KGHDR and SFDVKD. CDR3 protein: CATSDLARERGGELFF. The CDR3 coding sequence is TGTGCCACCAGTGATTTGGCGCGGGAGAGAGGCGGGGAGCTGTTTTTT.

This clonotype has at least ten counts. The chain combines TRBV3-1 with TRBJ2-1, with D unclear. CDR1 is LGHDT and CDR2 is YNNKEL in the germline V gene (reference sequence). Trimming removed 3 bases from V and 9 bases from J, with 6 bases in between. CDR3 length equals 11 residues. The CDR3 spells CASSQQAEQFF. As DNA, the CDR3 is TGTGCCAGCAGCCAGCAGGCTGAGCAGTTCTTC.

Ten or more counts support this clonotype. The chain joins TRBV9 to TRBJ1-2; no clear D. In germline, CDR1 is SGDLS, CDR2 YYNGEE. This CDR3 spans 13 amino acids. V was pared by 1 base and J by 3 bases, with 7 bases between. The CDR3 loop reads CASSVSSDYGYTF. The CDR3 DNA sequence: TGTGCCAGCAGCGTATCGTCAGACTATGGCTACACCTTC.

This rearrangement joins TRBV19 to TRBJ2-1; 14 bases line up with TRBD2. The length of the CDR3 is 14 residues. Unmatched junction bases numbered 8, after V lost 10 bases and J lost 9 bases. The germline gives CDR1 LNHDA, CDR2 SQIVND (reference sequence). The CDR3 sequence: CATGLAGVSGEQFF. CDR3 DNA sequence: TGTGCCACGGGACTAGCGGGAGTTAGTGGTGAGCAGTTCTTC.